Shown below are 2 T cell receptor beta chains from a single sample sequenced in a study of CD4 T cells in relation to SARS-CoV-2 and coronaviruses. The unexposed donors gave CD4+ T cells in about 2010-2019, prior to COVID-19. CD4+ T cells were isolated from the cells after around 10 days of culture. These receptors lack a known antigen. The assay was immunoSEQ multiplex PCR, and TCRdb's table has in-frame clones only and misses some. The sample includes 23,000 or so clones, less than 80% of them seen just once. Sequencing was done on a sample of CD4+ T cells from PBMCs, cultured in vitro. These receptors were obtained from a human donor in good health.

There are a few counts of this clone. The CDR3 coding sequence is TGCGCCAGCAGCCAAGATCGAGGGGCTGGAACCGGGGAGCTGTTTTTT. It encodes CASSQDRGAGTGELFF. The chain is built from TRBV4-1 and TRBJ2-2; D possibly matches TRBD1 or TRBD2 (5 bases each). This CDR3 comprises 16 residues. Germline V gene data show CDR1 as MGHRA and CDR2 as YSYEKL. V was shortened by 0 bases and J by 5 bases, with 13 bases between the two germline ends.

Here the CDR3 DNA reads TGTGCCAGCAGCTTCACTAGCGGGAGACCCAATGAGCAGTTCTTC. This encodes CASSFTSGRPNEQFF. J is TRBJ2-1 and V is TRBV7-9; 11 bases align to TRBD2. The J segment lost 6 bases and the V segment lost 3 bases, leaving 4 bases of the junction unmatched. The germline gives CDR1 SEHNR, CDR2 FQNEAQ (reference sequence). There are 15 residues in the CDR3.